This T cell receptor (beta chain) was captured in a study of blood T cell repertoires in COVID-19. The overall study: Spain, Italy and the United States supplied samples that represented acute and convalescent COVID-19.

The CDR3 runs to 16 residues. Looked up from germline, CDR1 is SEHNR and CDR2 is FQNEAQ (reference sequence). V was clipped by 3 bases and J by 4 bases, with 15 bases between them. In the authors' methods: Amplified reference gene primers provided the basis for estimating nucleated cell counts. TCRdb's table, derived via immunoSEQ multiplex PCR, lists solely in-frame clones and lacks some. The DNA gave D and trimming, while V, J and clone size come from that table. The repertoire includes 120,000 or so clones, about four fifths of them detected once, and about 17% sits in the top ten. The rearrangement uses TRBV7-9 and TRBJ1-4; TRBD1 might be the D (6 bases). The receptor was derived from a woman aged 55-69 years with acute or convalescent COVID-19. Sequencing used peripheral blood. In DNA, the CDR3 is TGTGCCAGCAGCTTGGCTTCGGGGGGCCGTAATGAAAAACTGTTTTTT. Its protein product is CASSLASGGRNEKLFF.